A single sample gave rise to the 28 T cell receptor beta chains below, sequenced in a study of T cell responses to AZD1222 COVID-19 vaccine. Clones were sequenced by immunoSEQ multiplex PCR, and TCRdb holds only the in-frame ones, with some missing. This sample has under 70,000 clones, with roughly 80% found just once. Sequenced material: peripheral blood, taken on day 0 of AZD1222 vaccination. The receptors derive from an adult in good health.

This clone showed up just a few times. The V call is TRBV29-1, the J call TRBJ1-6; D unclear. Germline CDR1 reads SQVTM; CDR2 reads ANQGSEA. V was clipped by 4 bases and J by 6 bases, with 10 bases between them. There are 13 residues in the CDR3. In DNA form, the CDR3 reads TGCAGCGTTGCAGCCAACGTTAATTCACCCCTCCACTTT. Its translation: CSVAANVNSPLHF.

In its sample, this clone was seen many times. The chain uses TRBV4-1 and TRBJ2-6; D not resolved. V was trimmed by 4 bases and J by 0 bases, leaving 7 bases between them. The CDR3 extends over 15 amino acids. From germline, CDR1 is MGHRA and CDR2 YSYEKL. The CDR3 nucleotides read TGCGCCAGCAGCCTCGGAAGCTCTGGGGCCAACGTCCTGACTTTC. This sequence encodes CASSLGSSGANVLTF.

The chain couples TRBV11-2 to TRBJ2-5; TRBD1 matches at 7 bases. Germline-derived CDR1 and CDR2 are SGHAT and FQNNGV. The CDR3 totals 13 residues. V lost 5 bases to trimming and J lost 2 bases; unmatched junction nucleotides: 2. The CDR3 DNA sequence: TGTGCCAGCAGCCGGACAGGACAAGAGACCCAGTACTTC. This codes for CASSRTGQETQYF.

The chain recombines TRBV28 with TRBJ2-7; 10 positions agree with TRBD1. The germline CDR1 and CDR2 sequences are MDHEN and SYDVKM. Losses at the gene ends were 6 bases for V and 11 bases for J; bases not matched to a gene: 7. The CDR3 is 12 amino acids. The CDR3 region is CASSYRGTGEYF. For the CDR3, the DNA is TGTGCCAGCAGCTATAGGGGGACAGGGGAGTACTTC.

The chain joins TRBV7-9 to TRBJ1-1; D remains ambiguous. CDR3 length: 13 residues. Germline loops: CDR1 SEHNR, CDR2 FQNEAQ (reference sequence). The V end lost 2 bases, the J end lost 9 bases, and 13 bases lay between the germline ends. CDR3: CASSLFGVPQAFF. For the CDR3, the DNA is TGTGCCAGCAGCTTATTCGGCGTTCCCCAAGCTTTCTTT.

The gene calls are TRBV5-1 and TRBJ1-4; D gene ambiguous. With 3 bases removed from V and 6 bases from J, the gap between germline ends came to 12 bases. This CDR3 is 14 amino acids long. The germline V gene encodes CDR1 SGHRS and CDR2 YFSETQ. The CDR3 here is CASSSGRGDEKLFF. CDR3 DNA sequence: TGCGCCAGCAGCTCGGGTCGCGGGGATGAAAAACTGTTTTTT.

The chain joins TRBV28 to TRBJ1-4; D is uncertain. Germline values: CDR1 MDHEN, CDR2 SYDVKM. The CDR3 spans 17 residues. Trimming left V 1 base short and J 10 bases short, with 22 bases between. The DNA of the CDR3 is TGTGCCAGCAGTTTATCATCACCTACCGGGGATGGGGTAAAACTGTTTTTT. Translated, it gives CASSLSSPTGDGVKLFF.

The chain couples TRBV3-1 (or the pseudogene TRBV3-2) to TRBJ1-3, with D possibly matching TRBD1 (5 bases). Trimming pared 0 bases from V and 4 bases from J, leaving 10 bases between. This CDR3 spans 15 amino acids. In germline, CDR1 is LGHDT, CDR2 YNNKEL (reference sequence). The CDR3 spells CASSQDLGRGNTIYF. The CDR3 region has the DNA TGTGCCAGCAGCCAAGATTTGGGGCGAGGAAACACCATATATTTT.

The J gene is TRBJ1-2, the V gene TRBV4-2; D unclear. This CDR3 comprises 16 residues. Between the trimmed V and J ends, which lost 0 bases and 1 base, there was a span of 12 bases. Germline V gene sequence: CDR1 LGHNA, CDR2 YNFKEQ. As DNA, the CDR3 is TGTGCCAGCAGCCAAGATGAGGCGGGCAGTAACTATGGCTACACCTTC. Translated, it gives CASSQDEAGSNYGYTF.

The CDR3 protein is CASSPRGASGETQYF. CDR3 in DNA: TGTGCCAGCAGCCCCCGGGGGGCAAGTGGAGAGACCCAGTACTTC. J is TRBJ2-5 and V is TRBV3-1 (or the pseudogene TRBV3-2), with D possibly TRBD2 on 7 matching bases. Trimming removed 4 bases from V and 4 bases from J, with 16 bases in between. The CDR3 spans 15 residues. Germline CDR1 is LGHDT and CDR2 is YNNKEL (reference sequence).

V gene TRBV19 combines with J gene TRBJ2-7; 7 nucleotides match TRBD1. The CDR3 consists of 13 residues. V trimming: 6 bases; J trimming: 0 bases; junction bases outside the gene matches: 2. Per the germline V gene, CDR1 is LNHDA and CDR2 is SQIVND (reference sequence). Written as DNA, the CDR3 is TGTGCCAGTAGCCAGGGGGTCTCCTACGAGCAGTACTTC. Translation: CASSQGVSYEQYF.

The chain joins TRBV27 to TRBJ1-1; unclear D gene. The CDR3 has 13 amino acids. The V and J ends lost 6 bases and 2 bases respectively, with 10 bases between them. CDR1 is MNHEY, CDR2 SMNVEV, per germline (reference sequence). The CDR3 sequence: CASSKRENTEAFF. The CDR3, as DNA: TGTGCCAGCAGCAAAAGAGAAAACACTGAAGCTTTCTTT.

The chain joins TRBV7-8 to TRBJ2-2; D could derive from TRBD1 or TRBD2 (6 bases each). The germline V gene encodes CDR1 SGHVS and CDR2 FQNEAQ. Trimming shortened V by 5 bases and J by 3 bases, and 13 bases separated the two germline ends. This CDR3 has 15 residues. CDR3 DNA sequence: TGTGCCAGCAGCCCAAGAGGGGGGCACACCGGGGAGCTGTTTTTT. Encoded protein: CASSPRGGHTGELFF.

The gene calls are TRBV18 and TRBJ2-3; D unresolved. Looked up from germline, CDR1 is KGHSH and CDR2 is LQKENI. CDR3 size: 13 residues. V shed 2 bases and J shed 1 base, with 4 bases lying between them. In DNA form, the CDR3 reads TGTGCCAGCTCACCAGGGGGCACAGATACGCAGTATTTT. As protein: CASSPGGTDTQYF. The full variable domain, rest sourced from reference TRBV18 and TRBJ2-3, is NAGVMQNPRHLVRRRGQEARLRCSPMKGHSHVYWYRQLPEEGLKFMVYLQKENIIDESGMPKERFSAEFPKEGPSILRIQQVVRGDSAAYFCASSPGGTDTQYFGPGTRLTVL.

In regard to this clone: Other DNA sequences in this specimen translate into the identical CDR3. This sequence joins TRBV6-5 and TRBJ2-7; D not certain. The ends were cut back, 2 bases at V and 4 bases at J, with 12 bases in the middle. This CDR3 has 14 amino acids. Germline V lookup: CDR1 MNHEY, CDR2 SVGAGI. The CDR3, as DNA: TGTGCCAGCAGTTACAAACTCGGTCCTTACGAGCAGTACTTC. This codes for CASSYKLGPYEQYF.

The rearrangement links TRBV27 to TRBJ2-2; the D is unclear. Looked up from germline, CDR1 is MNHEY and CDR2 is SMNVEV (reference sequence). Trimming removed 1 base from V and 6 bases from J, with 3 bases in between. The CDR3 is 12 residues long. CDR3 amino acids: CASSLFSGELFF. The DNA for the CDR3 is TGTGCCAGCAGTTTATTTTCCGGGGAGCTGTTTTTT.

This chain links TRBV3-1 (or the pseudogene TRBV3-2) with TRBJ1-2; TRBD1 might be the D (5 bases). The germline V gene encodes CDR1 LGHDT and CDR2 YNNKEL (reference sequence). The V gene lost 1 base and the J gene lost 8 bases, with 14 bases spanning the gap. This CDR3 spans 14 amino acids. CDR3: CASSQGSGPYGYTF. CDR3 nucleotides: TGTGCCAGCAGCCAAGGTTCGGGGCCGTACGGCTACACCTTC.

V and J are TRBV5-8 and TRBJ2-3; 9 bases line up with TRBD1. This CDR3 is 14 amino acids long. Germline V gene sequence: CDR1 SGHTS, CDR2 YDEGEE. With 2 bases clipped from V and 3 bases from J, the junction kept 1 base outside the gene matches. CDR3 sequence (DNA): TGTGCCAGCAGCTTCGGACAGGGGACAGATACGCAGTATTTT. Encoded protein: CASSFGQGTDTQYF.

The V and J genes are TRBV15 and TRBJ1-5, with D tentatively TRBD1 (5 bases). Trimming shortened V by 4 bases and J by 6 bases, and 13 bases separated the two germline ends. The germline V gene has CDR1 LNHNV and CDR2 YYDKDF (reference sequence). The CDR3 has 14 amino acids. The CDR3 here is CATSKQGVGQPQHF. Written as DNA, the CDR3 is TGTGCCACCAGCAAGCAGGGCGTCGGTCAGCCCCAGCATTTT.

The V and J genes are TRBV7-2 and TRBJ2-7, with TRBD1 identical over 9 bases. Germline values: CDR1 SGHTA, CDR2 FQGNSA. V was pared by 1 base and J by 6 bases, with 7 bases of the junction left unmatched. CDR3 size: 15 residues. As DNA, the CDR3 is TGTGCCAGCAGCTTAGGCGGGACAGGGTACGGCGAGCAGTACTTC. Its translation: CASSLGGTGYGEQYF.

The chain joins TRBV4-1 to TRBJ2-1; TRBD2 matches 8 bases. The CDR3 has 17 amino acids. Germline trimming cut 0 bases from V and 2 bases from J; bases unmatched to any gene: 6. Per germline, CDR1 MGHRA and CDR2 YSYEKL. This CDR3 reads CASSQDALGGAYNEQFF. The CDR3 DNA is TGCGCCAGCAGCCAAGATGCCCTCGGGGGGGCCTACAATGAGCAGTTCTTC.

This chain uses TRBV27 with TRBJ1-6; no definite D call. Looked up from germline, CDR1 is MNHEY and CDR2 is SMNVEV (reference sequence). The CDR3 covers 14 residues. V gave up 7 bases and J gave up 10 bases, with 17 bases separating them. CDR3 sequence: CASTPTVVGSPLHF. The CDR3 coding sequence is TGTGCCAGCACTCCCACAGTGGTCGGGTCACCCCTCCACTTT.

This clone was observed a single time. The chain combines TRBV29-1 with TRBJ1-2, with a tentative D call TRBD1 (5 bases). This CDR3 has 12 amino acids. Germline loops: CDR1 SQVTM, CDR2 ANQGSEA. Trimming took off 7 bases at V and 6 bases at J, with 15 bases between the two ends. CDR3 in amino acids: CSAGDQRHGYTF. Written as DNA, the CDR3 is TGCAGCGCCGGGGACCAACGCCATGGCTACACCTTC.

The rearrangement links TRBV7-6 to TRBJ2-7; D uncertain. The CDR3 length is 16 residues. Deletions cut 4 bases from V and 5 bases from J, with 21 bases between. Germline CDR1 is SGHVS and CDR2 is FNYEAQ. CDR3 in DNA: TGTGCCAGCAGCTCGCTTCTTGGCCTACACGGGCACGAGCAGTACTTC. This codes for CASSSLLGLHGHEQYF.

The chain uses TRBV4-3 and TRBJ2-1; 8 positions agree with TRBD2. J lost 4 bases, V lost 4 bases, and 6 bases had no gene match. CDR3 length: 15 residues. Germline V lookup: CDR1 LGHNA, CDR2 YSLEER. CDR3 in DNA: TGCGCCAGCAGCCGTCAGCGGGGGACATACAATGAGCAGTTCTTC. This translates into CASSRQRGTYNEQFF.

This clone was found once. The chain uses TRBV7-8 and TRBJ1-2; TRBD1 is a possible D gene (5 bases). From germline, CDR1 is SGHVS and CDR2 FQNEAQ. This CDR3 is 13 amino acids long. The V gene lost 3 bases and the J gene lost 9 bases, with 14 bases spanning the gap. The CDR3 protein is CASSFGPRGRYTF. CDR3 coding DNA: TGTGCCAGCAGCTTCGGGCCCCGGGGCCGCTACACCTTC.

This chain links TRBV13 with TRBJ1-2, with D possibly matching TRBD1 (5 bases). V lost 0 bases, J lost 4 bases, and 9 bases lay in between. The CDR3 has 14 amino acids. CDR1 and CDR2 (germline): PRHDT, FYEKMQ (reference sequence). CDR3 in DNA: TGTGCCAGCAGCTTAGGGCGGGGGTCCTATGGCTACACCTTC. It is translated as CASSLGRGSYGYTF.

The genes are TRBV9 and TRBJ2-2, with D possibly matching TRBD1 (6 bases). The CDR3 is 16 residues long. Looked up from germline, CDR1 is SGDLS and CDR2 is YYNGEE. V was pared by 2 bases and J by 3 bases, with 14 bases between. CDR3 bases: TGTGCCAGCAGCGTGGCTAACAGGGCGGACACCGGGGAGCTGTTTTTT. It translates to CASSVANRADTGELFF.